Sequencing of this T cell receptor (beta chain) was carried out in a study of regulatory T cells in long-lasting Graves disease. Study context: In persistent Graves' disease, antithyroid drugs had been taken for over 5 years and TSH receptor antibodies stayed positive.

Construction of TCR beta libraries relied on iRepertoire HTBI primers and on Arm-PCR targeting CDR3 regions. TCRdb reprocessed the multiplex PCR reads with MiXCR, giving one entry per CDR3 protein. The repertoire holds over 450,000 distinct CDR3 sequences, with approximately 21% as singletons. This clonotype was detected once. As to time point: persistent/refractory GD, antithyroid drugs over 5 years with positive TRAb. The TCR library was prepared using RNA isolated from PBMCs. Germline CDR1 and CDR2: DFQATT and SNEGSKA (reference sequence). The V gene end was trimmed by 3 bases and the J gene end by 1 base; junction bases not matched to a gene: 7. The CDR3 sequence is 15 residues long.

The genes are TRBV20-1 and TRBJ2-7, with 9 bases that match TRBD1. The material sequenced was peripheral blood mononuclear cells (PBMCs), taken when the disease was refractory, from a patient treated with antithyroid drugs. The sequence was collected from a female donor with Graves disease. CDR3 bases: TGCAGTGCTAGGGTCTACAGGGGGCGATCCTACGAGCAGTACTTC. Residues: CSARVYRGRSYEQYF.